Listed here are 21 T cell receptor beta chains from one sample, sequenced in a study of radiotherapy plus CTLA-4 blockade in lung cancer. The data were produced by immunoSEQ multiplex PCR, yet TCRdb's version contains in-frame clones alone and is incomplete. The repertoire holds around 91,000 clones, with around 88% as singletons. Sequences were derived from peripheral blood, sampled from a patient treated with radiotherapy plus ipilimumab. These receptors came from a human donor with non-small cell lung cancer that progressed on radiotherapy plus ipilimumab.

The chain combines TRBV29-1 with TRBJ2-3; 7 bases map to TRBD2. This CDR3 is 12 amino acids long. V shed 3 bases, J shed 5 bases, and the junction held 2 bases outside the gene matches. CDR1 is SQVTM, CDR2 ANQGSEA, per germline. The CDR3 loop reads CSVDASGDTQYF. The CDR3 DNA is TGCAGCGTTGACGCTAGCGGAGATACGCAGTATTTT.

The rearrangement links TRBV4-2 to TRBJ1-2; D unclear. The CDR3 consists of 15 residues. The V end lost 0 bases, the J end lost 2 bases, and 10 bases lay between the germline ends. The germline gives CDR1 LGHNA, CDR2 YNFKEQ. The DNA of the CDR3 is TGTGCCAGCAGCCAAGATCCCCGGGAAAACTATGGCTACACCTTC. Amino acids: CASSQDPRENYGYTF.

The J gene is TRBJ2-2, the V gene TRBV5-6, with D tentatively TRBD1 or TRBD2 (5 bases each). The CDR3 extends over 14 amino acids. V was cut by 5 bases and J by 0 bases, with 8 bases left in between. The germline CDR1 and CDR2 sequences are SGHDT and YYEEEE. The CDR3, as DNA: TGTGCCAGCAGGGGACGGTCGAACACCGGGGAGCTGTTTTTT. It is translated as CASRGRSNTGELFF.

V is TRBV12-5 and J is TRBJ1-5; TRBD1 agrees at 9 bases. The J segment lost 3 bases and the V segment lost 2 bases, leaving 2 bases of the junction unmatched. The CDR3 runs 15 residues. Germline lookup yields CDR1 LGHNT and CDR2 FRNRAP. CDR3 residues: CASGLWDRANQPQHF. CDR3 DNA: TGTGCTAGTGGTTTGTGGGACAGGGCCAATCAGCCCCAGCATTTT.

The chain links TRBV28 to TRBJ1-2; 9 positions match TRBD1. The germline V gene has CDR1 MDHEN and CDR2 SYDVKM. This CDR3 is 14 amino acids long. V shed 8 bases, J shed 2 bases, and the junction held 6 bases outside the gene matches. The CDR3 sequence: CASGMDRGNYGYTF. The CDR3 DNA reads TGTGCCAGCGGAATGGACAGGGGAAACTATGGCTACACCTTC.

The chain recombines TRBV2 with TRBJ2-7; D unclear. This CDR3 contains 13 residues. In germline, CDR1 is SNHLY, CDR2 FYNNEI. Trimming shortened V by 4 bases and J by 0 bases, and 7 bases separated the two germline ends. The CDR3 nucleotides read TGTGCCAGCAGTGTCAAGGTCTCCTACGAGCAGTACTTC. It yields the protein CASSVKVSYEQYF.

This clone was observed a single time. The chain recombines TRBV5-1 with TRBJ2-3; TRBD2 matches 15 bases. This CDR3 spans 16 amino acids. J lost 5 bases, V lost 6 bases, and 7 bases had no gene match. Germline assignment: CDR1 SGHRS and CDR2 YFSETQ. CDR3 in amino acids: CASTRTSGRGIDTQYF. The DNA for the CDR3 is TGCGCCAGCACGAGGACTAGCGGGAGGGGTATAGATACGCAGTATTTT. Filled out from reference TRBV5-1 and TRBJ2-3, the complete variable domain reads KAGVTQTPRYLIKTRGQQVTLSCSPISGHRSVSWYQQTPGQGLQFLFEYFSETQRNKGNFPGRFSGRQFSNSRSEMNVSTLELGDSALYLCASTRTSGRGIDTQYFGPGTRLTVL.

The CDR3 region is CASSLTSGSSTDTQYF. CDR3 DNA sequence: TGTGCCAGCAGCTTAACTAGCGGGAGTAGCACAGATACGCAGTATTTT. The chain joins TRBV11-2 to TRBJ2-3; TRBD2 agrees at 11 bases. Per germline, CDR1 SGHAT and CDR2 FQNNGV. J lost 0 bases, V lost 2 bases, and 1 base had no gene match. The CDR3 consists of 16 residues.

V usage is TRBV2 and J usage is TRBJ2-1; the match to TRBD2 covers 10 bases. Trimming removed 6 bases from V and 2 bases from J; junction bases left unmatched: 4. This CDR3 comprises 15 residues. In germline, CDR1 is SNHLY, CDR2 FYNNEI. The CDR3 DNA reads TGTGCCAGCAGCAGGACTAGCGGTCCCTACAATGAGCAGTTCTTC. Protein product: CASSRTSGPYNEQFF.

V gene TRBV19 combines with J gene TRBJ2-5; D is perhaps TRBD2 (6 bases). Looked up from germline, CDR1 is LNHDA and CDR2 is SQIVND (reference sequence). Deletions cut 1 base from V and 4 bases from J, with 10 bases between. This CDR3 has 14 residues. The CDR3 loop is CASSIGLELETQYF. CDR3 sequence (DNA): TGTGCCAGTAGTATAGGACTAGAACTAGAGACCCAGTACTTC. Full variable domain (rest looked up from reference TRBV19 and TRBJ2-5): DGGITQSPKYLFRKEGQNVTLSCEQNLNHDAMYWYRQDPGQGLRLIYYSQIVNDFQKGDIAEGYSVSREKKESFPLTVTSAQKNPTAFYLCASSIGLELETQYFGPGTRLLVL.

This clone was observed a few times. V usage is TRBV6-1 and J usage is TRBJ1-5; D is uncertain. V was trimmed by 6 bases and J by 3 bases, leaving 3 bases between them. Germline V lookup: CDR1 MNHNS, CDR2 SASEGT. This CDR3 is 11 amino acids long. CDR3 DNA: TGTGCCAGCAGCTACAATCAGCCCCAGCATTTT. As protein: CASSYNQPQHF.

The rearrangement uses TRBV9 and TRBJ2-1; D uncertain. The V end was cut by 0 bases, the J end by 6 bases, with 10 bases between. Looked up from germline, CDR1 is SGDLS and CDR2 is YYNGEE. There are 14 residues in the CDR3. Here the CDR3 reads CASSVDGAGNEQFF. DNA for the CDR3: TGTGCCAGCAGCGTAGATGGAGCTGGCAATGAGCAGTTCTTC. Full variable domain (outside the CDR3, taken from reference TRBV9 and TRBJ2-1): DSGVTQTPKHLITATGQRVTLRCSPRSGDLSVYWYQQSLDQGLQFLIQYYNGEERAKGNILERFSAQQFPDLHSELNLSSLELGDSALYFCASSVDGAGNEQFFGPGTRLTVL.

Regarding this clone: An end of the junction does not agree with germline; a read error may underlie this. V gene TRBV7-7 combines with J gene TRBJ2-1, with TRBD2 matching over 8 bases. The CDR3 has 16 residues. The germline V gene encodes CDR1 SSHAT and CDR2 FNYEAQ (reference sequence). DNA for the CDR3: TGTGCTAGCAGCTTAGCGCTAGCGGGTCCCTACAATGAGCAGTTCTTC. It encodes CASSLALAGPYNEQFF.

The CDR3: CASSSGFPNQPQHF. CDR3 sequence (DNA): TGTGCCAGCAGTTCGGGGTTCCCCAATCAGCCCCAGCATTTT. The genes are TRBV6-1 and TRBJ1-5; D remains unclear. V dropped 5 bases and J dropped 3 bases, with 11 bases sitting between them. CDR3 size: 14 residues. The V gene's germline CDR1 is MNHNS and CDR2 SASEGT.

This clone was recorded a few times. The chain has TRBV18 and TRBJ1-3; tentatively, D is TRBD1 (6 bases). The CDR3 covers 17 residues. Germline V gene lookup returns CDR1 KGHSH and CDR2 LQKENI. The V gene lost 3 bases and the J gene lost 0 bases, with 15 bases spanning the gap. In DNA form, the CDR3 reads TGTGCCAGCTCACCCATGGGAATGGGGGCCTCTGGAAACACCATATATTTT. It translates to CASSPMGMGASGNTIYF.

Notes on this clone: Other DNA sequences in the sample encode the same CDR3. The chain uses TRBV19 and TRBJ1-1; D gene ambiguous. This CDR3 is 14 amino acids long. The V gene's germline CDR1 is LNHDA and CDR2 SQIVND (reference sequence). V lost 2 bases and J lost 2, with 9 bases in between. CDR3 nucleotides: TGTGCCAGTAGTATATTGGGGAGTAACACTGAAGCTTTCTTT. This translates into CASSILGSNTEAFF.

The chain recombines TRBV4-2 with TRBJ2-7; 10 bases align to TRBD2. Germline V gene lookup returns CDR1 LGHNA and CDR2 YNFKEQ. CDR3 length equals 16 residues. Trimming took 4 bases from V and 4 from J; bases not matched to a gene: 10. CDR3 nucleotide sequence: TGTGCCAGCAGCCCCGAGAGTAGCGGGAGGTTGTACGAGCAGTACTTC. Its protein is CASSPESSGRLYEQYF.

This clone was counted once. This CDR3 reads CASKVLSVDTGELFF. Here the CDR3 DNA reads TGTGCCAGCAAGGTTCTTAGCGTTGACACCGGGGAGCTGTTTTTT. The V and J genes are TRBV13 and TRBJ2-2, with a possible D match to TRBD2 (5 bases). Trimming pared 7 bases from V and 3 bases from J, leaving 15 bases between. The germline CDR1 and CDR2 sequences are PRHDT and FYEKMQ (reference sequence). The CDR3 has 15 residues.

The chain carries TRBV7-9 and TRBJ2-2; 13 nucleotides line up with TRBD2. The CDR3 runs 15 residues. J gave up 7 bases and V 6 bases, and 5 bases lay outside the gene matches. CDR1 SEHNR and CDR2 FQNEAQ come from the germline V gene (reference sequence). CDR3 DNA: TGTGCCAGCAGTACTAGCGGGAGGGCCGTCGGGGAGCTGTTTTTT. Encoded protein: CASSTSGRAVGELFF.

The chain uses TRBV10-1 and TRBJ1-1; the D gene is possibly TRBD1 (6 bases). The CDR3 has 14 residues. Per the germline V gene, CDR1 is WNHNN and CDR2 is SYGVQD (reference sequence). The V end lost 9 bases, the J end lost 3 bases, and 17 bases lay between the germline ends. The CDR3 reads CASKQGRFDTEAFF. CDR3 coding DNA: TGCGCCAGTAAACAGGGCCGTTTCGACACTGAAGCTTTCTTT.

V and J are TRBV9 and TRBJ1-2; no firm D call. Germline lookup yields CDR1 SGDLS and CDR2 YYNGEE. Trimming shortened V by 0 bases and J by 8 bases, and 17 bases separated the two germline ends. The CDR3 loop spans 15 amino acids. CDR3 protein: CASSVAPGGVDGYTF. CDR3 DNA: TGTGCCAGCAGCGTAGCTCCGGGTGGAGTAGACGGCTACACCTTC. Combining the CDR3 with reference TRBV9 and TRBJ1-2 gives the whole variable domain DSGVTQTPKHLITATGQRVTLRCSPRSGDLSVYWYQQSLDQGLQFLIQYYNGEERAKGNILERFSAQQFPDLHSELNLSSLELGDSALYFCASSVAPGGVDGYTFGSGTRLTVV.